What follows are 7 T cell receptor beta chains derived from one specimen sequenced in a study of cytomegalovirus exposure and HLA in healthy donors. Amplification used 60 Vbeta primers and 13 Jbeta primers. Measured with immunoSEQ multiplex PCR; TCRdb has only the in-frame clones, and not every one. Altogether about 200,000 clones are present, approximately 80% being singletons, with the ten largest covering less than 3.5%. The specimen sequenced was PBMCs. Source of these receptors: a woman in her thirties in good health and CMV-seronegative.

There are a few counts of this clone. CDR3 loop: CASSELTGATEAFF. The CDR3 DNA reads TGCGCCAGCAGTGAGTTGACAGGGGCCACTGAAGCTTTCTTT. The rearrangement uses TRBV10-2 and TRBJ1-1; TRBD1 agrees at 8 bases. The CDR3 is made up of 14 amino acids. The germline V gene encodes CDR1 WSHSY and CDR2 SAAADI. V lost 1 base and J lost 4; bases outside the gene matches: 2.

This clone occurred a few times. This chain links TRBV7-8 with TRBJ2-2; 9 bases map to TRBD2. There are 17 residues in the CDR3. The ends lost 4 bases at V and 3 bases at J; junction bases unmatched: 9. CDR1 and CDR2 (germline): SGHVS, FQNEAQ. The CDR3 spells CASSSVGTSSYTGELFF. In DNA, the CDR3 is TGTGCCAGCAGCTCGGTTGGGACTAGCTCATACACCGGGGAGCTGTTTTTT.

This sequence joins TRBV11-3 and TRBJ2-2; D gene unclear. The germline V and J ends were trimmed by 1 base and 8 bases, with 5 bases remaining between them. This CDR3 is 12 amino acids long. Germline CDR1 SGHNT, CDR2 YENEEA. CDR3 loop: CASSLGAGELFF. The CDR3 DNA reads TGTGCCAGCAGCTTAGGCGCTGGGGAGCTGTTTTTT.

The chain is built from TRBV19 and TRBJ2-7; maybe TRBD2 (5 bases). CDR3 length equals 13 residues. V was pared by 1 base and J by 6 bases, with 10 bases between. Germline-derived CDR1 and CDR2 are LNHDA and SQIVND (reference sequence). The DNA of the CDR3 is TGTGCCAGTAGTATAGTAAACCGGGGCGAGCAGTACTTC. The encoded protein is CASSIVNRGEQYF.

The chain recombines TRBV30 with TRBJ1-2; D possibly corresponds to TRBD1 (5 bases). This CDR3 is 12 amino acids long. The V end lost 3 bases, the J end lost 1 base, and 6 bases lay between the germline ends. CDR1 is GTSNPN, CDR2 SVGIG, per germline (reference sequence). The CDR3 is CAWSRDNYGYTF. The CDR3 DNA follows: TGTGCCTGGAGCAGGGATAACTATGGCTACACCTTC.

The chain is built from TRBV29-1 and TRBJ2-1; TRBD1 might be the D (6 bases). Germline loops: CDR1 SQVTM, CDR2 ANQGSEA. The CDR3 length is 14 residues. V lost 6 bases, J lost 9 bases, and 21 bases lay in between. CDR3: CSVQRQDRSGEQFF. The CDR3 DNA reads TGCAGCGTCCAACGACAGGATCGGTCGGGTGAGCAGTTCTTC.

The rearrangement joins TRBV9 to TRBJ1-4; D gene uncertain. The CDR3 length is 15 residues. CDR1 is SGDLS, CDR2 YYNGEE, per germline. V lost 5 bases and J lost 4, with 15 bases in between. The CDR3 region is CASRAVVRCNEKLFF. Here the CDR3 DNA reads TGTGCCAGCAGGGCAGTTGTGAGGTGTAATGAAAAACTGTTTTTT. Complete variable domain (other parts from reference TRBV9 and TRBJ1-4): DSGVTQTPKHLITATGQRVTLRCSPRSGDLSVYWYQQSLDQGLQFLIQYYNGEERAKGNILERFSAQQFPDLHSELNLSSLELGDSALYFCASRAVVRCNEKLFFGSGTQLSVL.